The entry below gives a single T cell receptor (beta chain) sequence along with its context. This entry belongs to a study of T cell changes during pregnancy in multiple sclerosis. Trimming pared 0 bases from V and 0 bases from J, leaving 9 bases between. CDR3 length: 15 residues. Germline V lookup: CDR1 SGHDT, CDR2 YYEEEE. TCRdb's copy holds only in-frame clones and misses some; the assay was immunoSEQ multiplex PCR. This table holds about 59,000 clones, roughly 90% found once. The source of this sequence is a female donor with multiple sclerosis, enrolled in a pregnancy study. This chain connects TRBV5-6 to TRBJ1-2; the D is unclear. Material: peripheral blood, obtained in the first trimester of pregnancy. The CDR3 sequence: CASSLVSGSNYGYTF. DNA for the CDR3: TGTGCCAGCAGCTTGGTTAGTGGTTCTAACTATGGCTACACCTTC.